The 2 T cell receptor beta chains below all came from one sample that was sequenced in a study of T cells after yellow fever vaccination. TCRdb ran MiXCR on the 5' RACE reads and lists one entry per CDR3 protein. In the table there are around 320,000 distinct CDR3 sequences, roughly 9% of which are singletons. This material consisted of CD4+ T cells sorted from PBMCs, taken 5 days after the yellow fever booster vaccination. These receptors all come from a man younger than 35 who received the YFV17D yellow fever vaccine.

There are a few counts of this clonotype. The V and J genes are TRBV7-9 and TRBJ2-7; a weak D match, TRBD2 (5 bases). This CDR3 is 13 amino acids long. The germline CDR1 and CDR2 sequences are SEHNR and FQNEAQ (reference sequence). V was clipped by 5 bases and J by 4 bases, with 12 bases between them. CDR3 region: CASSRPREYEQYF. The CDR3 DNA is TGTGCCAGCAGCCGTCCGAGGGAATACGAGCAGTACTTC.

This clonotype was found many times. The rearrangement uses TRBV7-9 and TRBJ2-1; tentative D call: TRBD1 (6 bases). Germline V lookup: CDR1 SEHNR, CDR2 FQNEAQ (reference sequence). This CDR3 contains 14 residues. The germline V and J ends were trimmed by 0 bases and 9 bases, with 12 bases remaining between them. The CDR3 protein is CASSLAVGAGEQFF. CDR3 nucleotides: TGTGCCAGCAGCTTAGCTGTGGGGGCGGGTGAGCAGTTCTTC.